Below, 14 T cell receptor beta chains from the same sample are listed, as sequenced in a study of regulatory T cells in long-lasting Graves disease. For TCR beta, libraries came from iRepertoire HTBI primers and Arm-PCR of CDR3 regions. TCRdb passed the multiplex PCR reads through MiXCR, listing each CDR3 protein once. The sample contains 500,000 to 700,000 distinct CDR3 sequences, 30% of which appear only once. Time point meaning: persistent/refractory GD, antithyroid drugs over 5 years with positive TRAb. TCR sequences were obtained from RNA taken from PBMCs. The sequencing used peripheral blood mononuclear cells (PBMCs), collected when the disease was refractory, from a patient treated with antithyroid drugs. These receptors all come from a female donor with Graves disease.

This clonotype showed up just a few times. This rearrangement joins TRBV27 to TRBJ1-1, with 7 bases aligning to TRBD1. V shed 6 bases, J shed 1 base, and the junction held 8 bases outside the gene matches. The CDR3 has 15 residues. From germline, CDR1 is MNHEY and CDR2 SMNVEV (reference sequence). This CDR3 reads CASSRGTLGNTEAFF. The CDR3 DNA reads as TGTGCCAGCAGCAGGGGGACCTTGGGGAACACTGAAGCTTTCTTT.

The V call is TRBV7-9, the J call TRBJ2-7; possibly TRBD2 for D (6 bases). The CDR3 is 15 residues long. Germline-derived CDR1 and CDR2 are SEHNR and FQNEAQ (reference sequence). The V end lost 5 bases, the J end lost 0 bases, and 14 bases lay between the germline ends. CDR3 nucleotide sequence: TGTGCCAGCAGCCCAGATAGCGGACTCTCCTACGAGCAGTACTTC. Translated, it gives CASSPDSGLSYEQYF.

The V gene is TRBV12-3 or TRBV12-4, the J gene TRBJ1-5; possibly TRBD1 for D (6 bases). Trimming took 2 bases from V and 5 from J, leaving 13 bases between them. The CDR3 runs to 15 residues. CDR3 nucleotide sequence: TGTGCCAGCAGTTTATTGCCAGGGGTCCATCAGCCCCAGCATTTT. The encoded protein is CASSLLPGVHQPQHF.

This sequence joins TRBV10-3 and TRBJ2-5; D may be TRBD2 (6 bases). Germline lookup yields CDR1 ENHRY and CDR2 SYGVKD. CDR3 length: 14 amino acids. V was pared by 6 bases and J by 0 bases, with 11 bases between. The CDR3 DNA reads as TGTGCCATCAGGGCCCGGGGGAACCAAGAGACCCAGTACTTC. Amino acids: CAIRARGNQETQYF.

This clonotype was seen only a few times. V and J are TRBV27 and TRBJ2-2, with D tentatively TRBD2 (5 bases). The CDR3 is 16 amino acids. Trimming shortened V by 3 bases and J by 1 base, and 12 bases separated the two germline ends. The germline gives CDR1 MNHEY, CDR2 SMNVEV (reference sequence). The CDR3 DNA reads TGTGCCAGCAGTTTTTTTTCCGGGGAGAACACCGGGGAGCTGTTTTTT. Its translation: CASSFFSGENTGELFF.

The genes are TRBV6-2 or TRBV6-3 and TRBJ1-5; 7 positions match TRBD1. Germline V gene data show CDR1 as MNHEY and CDR2 as SVGEGT. The junction had 11 bases not matched to a gene; V was cut back by 5 bases and J by 4 bases. The CDR3 spans 16 residues. CDR3 residues: CASSRTTGVSNQPQHF. In DNA form, the CDR3 reads TGTGCCAGCAGTCGCACTACAGGGGTATCAAATCAGCCCCAGCATTTT.

The rearrangement joins TRBV5-1 to TRBJ1-1, with 8 bases identical to TRBD1. The V and J ends lost 0 bases and 0 bases, in that order; junction bases with no gene match: 4. This CDR3 has 16 amino acids. The germline V gene encodes CDR1 SGHRS and CDR2 YFSETQ. The CDR3 spells CASSLGGDRLNTEAFF. In DNA, the CDR3 is TGCGCCAGCAGCTTGGGGGGGGACAGGCTGAACACTGAAGCTTTCTTT.

This chain links TRBV7-6 with TRBJ2-2; D call uncertain. Per germline, CDR1 SGHVS and CDR2 FNYEAQ. Trimming removed 1 base from V and 6 bases from J, with 21 bases in between. The CDR3 runs to 18 residues. CDR3 loop: CASSLVGGGFRVAGELFF. For the CDR3, the DNA is TGTGCCAGCAGCTTAGTGGGCGGCGGTTTTCGGGTCGCCGGGGAGCTGTTTTTT.

The table lists this clonotype with many counts. The chain uses TRBV6-1 and TRBJ2-7; weak D call: TRBD1 (5 bases). The germline V gene has CDR1 MNHNS and CDR2 SASEGT. With 5 bases removed from V and 3 bases from J, the gap between germline ends came to 11 bases. There are 13 residues in the CDR3. CDR3 DNA: TGTGCCAGCAGTAAAGGGGTCGTCTACGAGCAGTACTTC. It encodes CASSKGVVYEQYF.

V is TRBV6-5 and J is TRBJ1-5, with D uncertain. Germline CDR1 reads MNHEY; CDR2 reads SVGAGI. The V and J ends lost 3 bases and 0 bases respectively, with 9 bases between them. This CDR3 spans 15 amino acids. The CDR3 coding sequence is TGTGCCAGCAGTTATCGGCCAGATAGCAATCAGCCCCAGCATTTT. This gives the protein CASSYRPDSNQPQHF.

V and J are TRBV19 and TRBJ1-1, with 8 nucleotides matching TRBD1. The CDR3 has 18 residues. Trimming cost V 4 bases and J 3 bases; bases outside gene matches: 16. Germline lookup yields CDR1 LNHDA and CDR2 SQIVND (reference sequence). DNA of the CDR3: TGTGCCAGTAGTACTGGACAGGGATCGTTGGAGTGGGACACTGAAGCTTTCTTT. The encoded protein is CASSTGQGSLEWDTEAFF.

This clonotype was found a few times. The chain joins TRBV5-1 to TRBJ1-6; no firm D call. V was pared by 0 bases and J by 7 bases, with 11 bases between. This CDR3 is built from 15 residues. Germline-derived CDR1 and CDR2 are SGHRS and YFSETQ. This CDR3 is CASSLDRIGNSPLHF. In nucleotides, the CDR3 is TGCGCCAGCAGCTTGGACCGAATTGGGAATTCACCCCTCCACTTT.

The chain carries TRBV20-1 and TRBJ1-4; D gene unclear. The length of the CDR3 is 14 residues. V was clipped by 1 base and J by 3 bases, with 9 bases between them. Germline assignment: CDR1 DFQATT and CDR2 SNEGSKA (reference sequence). CDR3 nucleotide sequence: TGCAGTGCTAGAGCGAACGGACCTAATGAAAAACTGTTTTTT. The encoded protein is CSARANGPNEKLFF.

The chain links TRBV30 to TRBJ1-2; D might be TRBD1 (5 bases). Germline V gene lookup returns CDR1 GTSNPN and CDR2 SVGIG (reference sequence). CDR3 size: 13 residues. V was clipped by 2 bases and J by 6 bases, with 13 bases between them. The DNA for the CDR3 is TGTGCCTGGAGTCGGATAGGGGCGGATGGCTACACCTTC. It yields the protein CAWSRIGADGYTF.